This T cell receptor beta chain is drawn from a study of cytomegalovirus exposure and HLA in healthy donors. Study findings and constraints: According to a later analysis, donors in an Asian-associated ancestry cluster reportedly had fewer N-insertions than the approximately 670-donor mean.

The PCR was carried out with 60 Vbeta primers and 13 Jbeta primers. Sequenced by immunoSEQ multiplex PCR; TCRdb stores in-frame clones only, minus some. The sample yields more than 110,000 clones, around 77% seen once. Comments on this clone: Its antigen is not known.

The receptor was isolated from a woman in her 50s in good health and CMV-seronegative. The specimen sequenced was PBMCs.

The CDR3 region is CAISESGGPFYEQYF. The CDR3 region has the DNA TGTGCCATCAGTGAAAGCGGGGGCCCCTTCTACGAGCAGTACTTC. This chain joins TRBV10-3 and TRBJ2-7; 8 positions match TRBD2. The V segment lost 3 bases and the J segment 3 bases; nucleotides outside the gene matches: 7. Germline assignment: CDR1 ENHRY and CDR2 SYGVKD. The CDR3 is made up of 15 amino acids.